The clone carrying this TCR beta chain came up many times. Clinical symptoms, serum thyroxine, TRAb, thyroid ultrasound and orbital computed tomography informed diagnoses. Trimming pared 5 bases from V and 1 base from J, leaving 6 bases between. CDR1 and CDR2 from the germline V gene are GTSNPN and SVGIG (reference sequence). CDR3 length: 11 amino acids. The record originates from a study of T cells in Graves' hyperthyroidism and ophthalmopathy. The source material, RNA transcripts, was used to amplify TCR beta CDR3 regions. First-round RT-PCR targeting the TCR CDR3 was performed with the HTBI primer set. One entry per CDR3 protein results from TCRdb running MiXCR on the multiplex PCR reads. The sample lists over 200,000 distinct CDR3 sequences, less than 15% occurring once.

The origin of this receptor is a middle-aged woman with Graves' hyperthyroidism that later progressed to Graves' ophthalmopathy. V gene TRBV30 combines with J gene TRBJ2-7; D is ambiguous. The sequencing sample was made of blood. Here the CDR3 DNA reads TGTGCCTGGGGAGATTCCTACGAGCAGTACTTC. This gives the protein CAWGDSYEQYF.